This TCR beta chain was observed in a study of CD8 T cells in ankylosing spondylitis. Study conclusions and caveats: As reported, disease-linked clones showed significant enrichment in matched ankylosing spondylitis synovial fluid. Prior literature has documented some motif variants in synovial fluid and blood from reactive arthritis. Ankylosing spondylitis blood appeared to carry a characteristic TCR beta motif of roughly 8 highly homologous variants. Disease-linked clones proved CD8+ and comparatively uncommon in peripheral blood.

Looked up from germline, CDR1 is SGHRS and CDR2 is YFSETQ. This CDR3 is 15 amino acids long. V was shortened by 1 base and J by 1 base, with 11 bases between the two germline ends. As to this clonotype: Its antigen is still unknown. A read error may explain this, as a much larger clone is one base away.

Quantitative barcoded 5'-RACE was used to prepare TCR beta libraries. TCRdb recomputed calls from the 5' RACE reads with MiXCR, one row per CDR3 protein. In the table there are about 750,000 distinct CDR3 sequences, roughly 20% of which are singletons. The clonotype originates from a male donor with ankylosing spondylitis. Material for sequencing was blood, either unsorted or a sorted T cell fraction (not recorded which). The V and J genes are TRBV5-1 and TRBJ1-1; D remains unclear. CDR3 nucleotides: TGCGCCAGCAGCTTGTTCGGGATGGCGAACACTGAAGCTTTCTTT. Translation gives CASSLFGMANTEAFF.